This T cell receptor beta chain was documented in a study of blood T cells in healthy people across ages. Notes on the study in general: Unsorted PBMC input precluded a conclusive naive versus antigen-experienced comparison.

A remark on this clonotype: Antigen specificity is unknown.

Each donor was a healthy Caucasian individual from Russia, aged roughly 6 to 90. Every donor provided 7.5 to 10 milliliters of peripheral blood. The total RNA that was extracted per sample amounted to at least 6 micrograms. Primers used in a second PCR of about 7 to 12 cycles were a sample-barcoded 5' primer and a J-beta primer mix. TCRdb processed the 5' RACE reads anew with MiXCR; each CDR3 protein has one entry. The top ten hold over 5% of the sample, which has over 1,300,000 distinct CDR3 sequences, 59% seen once. This sequence was found in a man between 18 and 35 years old in good health. Material for sequencing was blood.

The CDR3 is CASSQDRALGNTEAFF. CDR3 DNA: TGCGCCAGCAGCCAGGACAGGGCCCTGGGGAACACTGAAGCTTTCTTT. The genes are TRBV5-1 and TRBJ1-1; TRBD1 aligns across 8 bases. Germline CDR1 reads SGHRS; CDR2 reads YFSETQ. Trimming at V came to 4 bases and at J to 1 base, leaving 9 bases not matched to a gene. The CDR3 runs to 16 residues.